Listed here is a single TCR beta chain. Its antigen is as yet unknown. The data were taken from a study of shared clonotypes between healthy human individuals. In the CD4+ fraction, cells were divided into CD45RA+ naive and CD45RA-negative memory subsets. Study-wide points: Some clonotypes were shared by all four sorted-subset donors, while others were not shared. The non-shared ones had lower generation probabilities than the shared ones.

This CDR3 has 13 residues. The V gene's germline CDR1 is MDHEN and CDR2 SYDVKM. Deletions cut 7 bases from V and 4 bases from J, with 13 bases between. This table comes from immunoSEQ multiplex PCR, and its TCRdb copy is limited to in-frame clones, with some not included. The sample lists 700,000 or so clones; roughly 70% were seen once. The clonotype comes from a woman aged 25 to 39 in good health. The V gene is TRBV28, the J gene TRBJ1-2; no definite D call. Sequences were obtained from memory CD4+ T cells sorted from blood. Indicated subset: CD45RA-negative fraction. The DNA of the CDR3 is TGTGCCAGCAACACCGTGGGCCCCTATGGCTACACCTTC. Its translation: CASNTVGPYGYTF.